This TCR beta chain was recorded in a study of blood T cell repertoires in COVID-19. Participant ages covered about 18 to 100 years across 24 US areas. The CDR3 runs to 16 residues. Trimming took off 1 base at V and 1 base at J, with 11 bases between the two ends. Germline lookup yields CDR1 LNHDA and CDR2 SQIVND (reference sequence). The repertoire was sequenced with immunoSEQ multiplex PCR; TCRdb's copy has only in-frame clones and lacks some. The table has a few hundred thousand clones, nearly 90% seen once. The receptor was isolated from a woman aged 18-35 years with acute COVID-19. Specimen: PBMCs or T cells enriched from blood (not recorded which). The V gene is TRBV19, the J gene TRBJ1-3; no definite D call. CDR3 DNA sequence: TGTGCCAGTAGTATAGCGGTCACCTCGTCTGGAAACACCATATATTTT. Amino acids: CASSIAVTSSGNTIYF.